This T cell receptor beta chain was identified during a study of blood T cell repertoires in COVID-19. Study summary: Sources were T cells, B-cell-depleted T cells, or PBMCs; the material itself was cDNA or gDNA.

The data were produced by immunoSEQ multiplex PCR, yet TCRdb's version contains in-frame clones alone and is incomplete. The sample shows roughly 93,000 clones, 87% of them seen only once. V shed 3 bases and J shed 1 base, with 10 bases lying between them. This CDR3 spans 14 amino acids. Germline CDR1 is ENHRY and CDR2 is SYGVKD. The specimen was peripheral blood. The clonotype comes from a human donor in a cohort sampled during active COVID-19. V and J are TRBV10-3 and TRBJ2-7; D is undetermined. The CDR3 here is CAISDPILSYEQYF. Written as DNA, the CDR3 is TGTGCCATCAGTGACCCGATACTGTCCTACGAGCAGTACTTC.